This T cell receptor beta chain came from a study of T cells in Graves' hyperthyroidism and ophthalmopathy. The ends lost 5 bases at V and 2 bases at J; junction bases unmatched: 10. This CDR3 contains 16 residues. Germline-derived CDR1 and CDR2 are SEHNR and FQNEAQ (reference sequence). RNA transcripts gave rise to amplified TCR beta CDR3 regions. A set of HTBI primers served as the primers for a first-round RT-PCR of the TCR CDR3. TCRdb reanalysed the multiplex PCR reads using MiXCR and keeps one entry per CDR3 protein. The table lists 460,000 or so distinct CDR3 sequences, approximately 15% of them singletons. Uncontrolled infection, other autoimmune disease, pregnancy or lactation disqualified patients from enrolment. This clonotype was seen at least ten times.

The clonotype comes from a woman aged 18-30 years with Graves' hyperthyroidism. The rearrangement uses TRBV7-9 and TRBJ2-5; TRBD2 matches 8 bases. Specimen: blood. The CDR3 here is CASSSTGTRLQETQYF. The CDR3 DNA follows: TGTGCCAGCAGCAGCACCGGGACTAGGCTACAAGAGACCCAGTACTTC.